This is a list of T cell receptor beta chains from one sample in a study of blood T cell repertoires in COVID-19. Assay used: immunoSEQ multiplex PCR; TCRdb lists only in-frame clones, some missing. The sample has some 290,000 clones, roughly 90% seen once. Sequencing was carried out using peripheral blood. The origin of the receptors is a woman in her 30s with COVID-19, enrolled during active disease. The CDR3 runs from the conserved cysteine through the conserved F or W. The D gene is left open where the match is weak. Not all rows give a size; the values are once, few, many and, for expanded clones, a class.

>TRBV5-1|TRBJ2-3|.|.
CASRPGVSTDTQYF
TGCGCCAGCCGCCCAGGGGTTAGCACAGATACGCAGTATTTT
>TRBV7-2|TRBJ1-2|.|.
CASNIGGYSGYTF
TGTGCCAGCAACATCGGGGGTTATTCTGGCTACACCTTC
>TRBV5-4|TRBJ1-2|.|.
CASSPQEGFNYGYTF
TGTGCCAGCAGCCCCCAGGAGGGTTTTAACTATGGCTACACCTTC
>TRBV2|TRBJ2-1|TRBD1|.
CASGRTGGQNEQFF
TGTGCCAGCGGCCGGACAGGGGGTCAGAATGAGCAGTTCTTC
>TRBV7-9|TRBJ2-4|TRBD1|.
CASSRTGTKNIQYF
TGTGCCAGCAGCCGGACAGGGACCAAAAACATTCAGTACTTC
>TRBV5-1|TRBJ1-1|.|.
CASREGRGYTEAFF
TGCGCCAGCAGGGAGGGGCGGGGGTACACTGAAGCTTTCTTT
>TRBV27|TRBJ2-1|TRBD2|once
CASSSRTSGSYNEQFF
TGTGCCAGCAGTTCTCGGACTAGCGGGAGTTACAATGAGCAGTTCTTC
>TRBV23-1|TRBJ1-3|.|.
CASSQSCFWGPSSSGNTIYF
TGCGCCAGCAGTCAATCGTGTTTTTGGGGGCCCTCAAGCTCTGGAAACACCATATATTTT
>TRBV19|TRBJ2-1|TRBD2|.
CASSPHRTSGRYNEQFF
TGTGCCAGTAGTCCACATAGAACTAGCGGGAGATACAATGAGCAGTTCTTC
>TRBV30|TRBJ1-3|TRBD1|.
CAWSTPGQGKVYGNTIYF
TGTGCCTGGAGTACACCGGGACAGGGGAAAGTCTATGGAAACACCATATATTTT
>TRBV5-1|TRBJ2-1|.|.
CASSWKTGLSYNEQFF
TGCGCCAGCAGCTGGAAAACGGGACTCTCCTACAATGAGCAGTTCTTC
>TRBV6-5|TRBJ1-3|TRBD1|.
CASSSGQIGNTIYF
TGTGCCAGCAGTTCGGGACAGATTGGAAACACCATATATTTT
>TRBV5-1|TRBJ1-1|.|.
CASSHGGTEAFF
TGCGCCAGCAGCCACGGGGGCACTGAAGCTTTCTTT
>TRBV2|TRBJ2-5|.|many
CASNGNFQETQYF
TGTGCCAGCAACGGGAATTTTCAAGAGACCCAGTACTTC
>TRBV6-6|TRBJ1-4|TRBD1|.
CASSRLQTGTNEKLFF
TGTGCCAGCAGCCGACTCCAGACAGGGACTAATGAAAAACTGTTTTTT
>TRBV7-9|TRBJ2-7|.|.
CASSSDRTFSYEQYF
TGTGCCAGCAGCTCCGACAGGACCTTCTCCTACGAGCAGTACTTC
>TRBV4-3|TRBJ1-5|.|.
CASSQDRRGARNQPQHF
TGCGCCAGCAGCCAAGATCGCCGGGGGGCGCGCAATCAGCCCCAGCATTTT
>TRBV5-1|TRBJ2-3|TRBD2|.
CASQRDLSYTDTQYF
TGCGCCAGCCAGCGGGACCTGTCATACACAGATACGCAGTATTTT
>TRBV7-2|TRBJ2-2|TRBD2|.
CASSLGLLAGDTGELFF
TGTGCCAGCAGCTTAGGGCTACTAGCGGGAGACACCGGGGAGCTGTTTTTT
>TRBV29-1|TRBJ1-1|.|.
CSALRTENTEAFF
TGCAGCGCCCTAAGGACAGAGAACACTGAAGCTTTCTTT
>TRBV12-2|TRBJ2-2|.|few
CASRGRDRPRVRGEGELFF
TGTGCAAGTCGCGGTAGGGACAGGCCCAGGGTAAGAGGGGAGGGGGAGCTGTTTTTT
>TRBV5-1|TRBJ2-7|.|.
CASSLGTILLYEQYF
TGCGCCAGCAGCTTGGGTACTATTTTACTATACGAGCAGTACTTC
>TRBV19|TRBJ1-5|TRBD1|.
CASSTRQGDYQPQHF
TGTGCCAGTAGTACCCGACAGGGGGACTATCAGCCCCAGCATTTT
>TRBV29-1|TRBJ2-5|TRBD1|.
CSVHPRTGRQETQYF
TGCAGCGTCCACCCCAGGACAGGGCGGCAAGAGACCCAGTACTTC
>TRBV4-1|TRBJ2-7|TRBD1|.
CASSQPGQGGEQYF
TGCGCCAGCAGCCAACCTGGACAGGGAGGAGAGCAGTACTTC
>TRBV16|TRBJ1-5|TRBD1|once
CASSPRKAWDRGLRGGNQPQHF
TGTGCCAGCAGCCCCCGGAAAGCTTGGGACAGGGGGCTTCGAGGGGGCAATCAGCCCCAGCATTTT
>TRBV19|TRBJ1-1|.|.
CASSWGENTEAFF
TGTGCCAGTAGTTGGGGGGAGAACACTGAAGCTTTCTTT
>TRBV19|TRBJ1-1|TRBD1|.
CASSTMTGVWTEAFF
TGTGCCAGTAGTACCATGACAGGGGTTTGGACTGAAGCTTTCTTT
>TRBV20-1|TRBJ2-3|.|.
CSALTDTQYF
TGCAGTGCCCTCACAGATACGCAGTATTTT
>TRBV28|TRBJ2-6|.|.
CASRRQSGANVLTF
TGTGCCAGCAGAAGACAGTCTGGGGCCAACGTCCTGACTTTC
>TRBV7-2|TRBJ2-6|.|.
CASSFYSSGANVLTF
TGTGCCAGCAGCTTCTACAGCTCTGGGGCCAACGTCCTGACTTTC
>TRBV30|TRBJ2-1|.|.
CAWSVKLDEQFF
TGTGCCTGGAGTGTAAAGCTAGATGAGCAGTTCTTC
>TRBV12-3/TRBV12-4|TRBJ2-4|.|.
CASSPPSSIQYF
TGTGCCAGCAGTCCCCCCTCGTCCATTCAGTACTTC
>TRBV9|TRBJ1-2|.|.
CASSTRSREGYTF
TGTGCCAGCAGCACTCGGTCCCGAGAGGGCTACACCTTC
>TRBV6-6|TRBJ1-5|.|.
CASRPGTPNQPQHF
TGTGCCAGCAGACCTGGGACACCGAATCAGCCCCAGCATTTT
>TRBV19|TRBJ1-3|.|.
CASSQAGPSSGNTIYF
TGTGCCAGTAGCCAAGCGGGTCCGAGCTCTGGAAACACCATATATTTT
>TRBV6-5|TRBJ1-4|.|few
CATTGLNEKLFF
TGTGCCACCACCGGTCTTAACGAAAAACTGTTTTTT
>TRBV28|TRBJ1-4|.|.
CASSLTGDNEKLFF
TGTGCCAGCAGTTTAACCGGAGATAATGAAAAACTGTTTTTT
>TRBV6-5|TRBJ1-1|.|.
CASSYSRQRGTEAFF
TGTGCCAGCAGTTACTCCCGACAAAGGGGCACTGAAGCTTTCTTT
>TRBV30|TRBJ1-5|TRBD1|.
CAWSKGGRNQPQHF
TGTGCCTGGAGTAAAGGGGGCCGTAATCAGCCCCAGCATTTT
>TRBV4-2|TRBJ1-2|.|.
CASSQDSRAAYGYTF
TGTGCCAGCAGCCAAGATAGCAGGGCTGCCTATGGCTACACCTTC
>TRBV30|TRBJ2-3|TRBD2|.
CAWSPGREVNTQYF
TGTGCCTGGAGTCCGGGGCGGGAGGTGAATACGCAGTATTTT
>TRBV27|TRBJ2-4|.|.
CASSSLVGSRDTKNIQYF
TGTGCCAGCAGTTCTCTGGTGGGCAGTCGGGACACCAAAAACATTCAGTACTTC
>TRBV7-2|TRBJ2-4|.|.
CASSRPGVTAKNIQYF
TGTGCCAGCAGTCGACCAGGGGTGACGGCCAAAAACATTCAGTACTTC
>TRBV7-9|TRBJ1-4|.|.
CASSPGQGREKLFF
TGTGCCAGCAGCCCCGGACAAGGACGAGAAAAACTGTTTTTT
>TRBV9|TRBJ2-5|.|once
CASSVDRVEAETQYF
TGTGCCAGCAGCGTAGACAGGGTGGAGGCAGAGACCCAGTACTTC
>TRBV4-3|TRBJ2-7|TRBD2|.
CASSQAREGGQYF
TGCGCCAGCAGCCAAGCGCGGGAGGGAGGGCAGTACTTC
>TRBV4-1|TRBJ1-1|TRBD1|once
CASSQETGKNTEAFF
TGCGCCAGCAGCCAAGAGACAGGGAAAAACACTGAAGCTTTCTTT
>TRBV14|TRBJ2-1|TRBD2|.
CASSQVGLAGLNNEQFF
TGTGCCAGCAGCCAAGTAGGACTAGCGGGATTGAACAATGAGCAGTTCTTC
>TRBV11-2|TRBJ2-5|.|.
CASSRDILETQYF
TGTGCCAGCAGCCGGGACATATTAGAGACCCAGTACTTC
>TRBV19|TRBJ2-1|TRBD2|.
CASHGTSDTDEQFF
TGTGCCAGTCATGGGACTAGCGATACGGATGAGCAGTTCTTC
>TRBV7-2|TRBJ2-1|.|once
CASRGEPYNEQFF
TGTGCCAGCAGAGGGGAACCTTACAATGAGCAGTTCTTC
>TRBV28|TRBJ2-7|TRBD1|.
CASSHAGTGGYEQYF
TGTGCCAGCAGTCACGCCGGGACAGGAGGCTACGAGCAGTACTTC
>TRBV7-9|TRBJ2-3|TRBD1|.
CASSPPPGQGDTQYF
TGTGCCAGCAGCCCACCACCGGGACAGGGTGATACGCAGTATTTT
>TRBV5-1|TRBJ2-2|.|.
CASSLVEGQTGELFF
TGCGCCAGCAGCCTGGTGGAAGGACAAACCGGGGAGCTGTTTTTT
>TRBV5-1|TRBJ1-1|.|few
CASSRGPNTEAFF
TGCGCCAGCTCCAGGGGCCCGAACACTGAAGCTTTCTTT
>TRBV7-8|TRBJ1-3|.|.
CASSPDRDNGNTIYF
TGTGCCAGCAGCCCTGATAGGGACAATGGAAACACCATATATTTT